This is a list of T cell receptor beta chains from one sample in a study of cytomegalovirus exposure and HLA in healthy donors. The repertoire was sequenced with immunoSEQ multiplex PCR; TCRdb's copy has only in-frame clones and lacks some. In the table there are 100,000 to 150,000 clones, approximately 80% of which are singletons. The sequenced sample consisted of PBMCs. The receptors were gathered from a man aged 50 or older in good health and CMV-seropositive. CDR3s include the opening cysteine and the closing phenylalanine or tryptophan. A D gene is named only where the DNA matches it firmly. Not every row has a clone size; where given, it reads once, few, many or a size class.

cdr3_length: 14; clone_size: NA; d_call: TRBD2; v_call: TRBV5-1; j_call: TRBJ2-1; cdr3_nt: TGCGCCAGCAGCGCCACGGGGACTAGCGGGTTTCAGTTCTTC; cdr3_aa: CASSATGTSGFQFF
cdr3_length: 15; clone_size: once; d_call: TRBD2; v_call: TRBV4-1; j_call: TRBJ2-7; cdr3_nt: TGCGCCAGCAGCCCTATCCGGGCGGGGGGTTACGAGCAGTACTTC; cdr3_aa: CASSPIRAGGYEQYF
cdr3_length: 13; clone_size: NA; d_call: NA; v_call: TRBV2; j_call: TRBJ1-1; cdr3_nt: TGTGCCAGCAGTGAAAACAGGCGGACTGAAGCTTTCTTT; cdr3_aa: CASSENRRTEAFF
cdr3_length: 15; clone_size: NA; d_call: NA; v_call: TRBV6-5; j_call: TRBJ1-5; cdr3_nt: TGTGCCAGCAGCCGACAACAGGGACCAAATCAGCCCCAGCATTTT; cdr3_aa: CASSRQQGPNQPQHF
cdr3_length: 12; clone_size: few; d_call: NA; v_call: TRBV30; j_call: TRBJ1-1; cdr3_nt: TGTGCCTGGAGTCTTCAGGGGACTGAAGCTTTCTTT; cdr3_aa: CAWSLQGTEAFF
cdr3_length: 13; clone_size: NA; d_call: TRBD1; v_call: TRBV9; j_call: TRBJ1-4; cdr3_nt: TGTGCCAGCAGTGGTAGACAGGGGGATCCGCTGTTTTTT; cdr3_aa: CASSGRQGDPLFF
cdr3_length: 16; clone_size: few; d_call: TRBD1; v_call: TRBV30; j_call: TRBJ1-5; cdr3_nt: TGTGCCTGGAGCTTTACAGGGGCGGGTAGCAATCAGCCCCAGCATTTT; cdr3_aa: CAWSFTGAGSNQPQHF
cdr3_length: 16; clone_size: NA; d_call: TRBD1; v_call: TRBV7-2; j_call: TRBJ2-2; cdr3_nt: TGTGCCAGCAGCACCGGACAGGGGGCCGACACCGGGGAGCTGTTTTTT; cdr3_aa: CASSTGQGADTGELFF
cdr3_length: 17; clone_size: NA; d_call: TRBD2; v_call: TRBV7-2; j_call: TRBJ2-3; cdr3_nt: TGTGCCAGCAGCAACAGCGGGAGGCCGGGGAGCACAGATACGCAGTATTTT; cdr3_aa: CASSNSGRPGSTDTQYF
cdr3_length: 13; clone_size: NA; d_call: TRBD1; v_call: TRBV6-1; j_call: TRBJ1-5; cdr3_nt: TGTGCCAGCAGTGGACAGGGGAGGCAGCCCCAGCATTTT; cdr3_aa: CASSGQGRQPQHF
cdr3_length: 16; clone_size: NA; d_call: NA; v_call: TRBV9; j_call: TRBJ2-1; cdr3_nt: TGTGCCAGCAGCGTAGAGTTGACTAGTCTTGCCGATGAGCAGTTCTTC; cdr3_aa: CASSVELTSLADEQFF
cdr3_length: 16; clone_size: NA; d_call: NA; v_call: TRBV4-3; j_call: TRBJ2-3; cdr3_nt: TGCGCCAGCAGCCCAGGTGGGAGTGCCGTCACAGATACGCAGTATTTT; cdr3_aa: CASSPGGSAVTDTQYF
cdr3_length: 11; clone_size: once; d_call: NA; v_call: TRBV28; j_call: TRBJ2-7; cdr3_nt: TGTGCCAGCAGTTTTCGCTACGAGCAGTACTTC; cdr3_aa: CASSFRYEQYF
cdr3_length: 13; clone_size: NA; d_call: TRBD1; v_call: TRBV30; j_call: TRBJ1-1; cdr3_nt: TGTGCCTCCGACAGGGGTGGGAACACTGAAGCTTTCTTT; cdr3_aa: CASDRGGNTEAFF
cdr3_length: 15; clone_size: NA; d_call: TRBD2; v_call: TRBV5-4; j_call: TRBJ2-2; cdr3_nt: TGTGCCAGCAGCCGCGGGGGGGGCAACACCGGGGAGCTGTTTTTT; cdr3_aa: CASSRGGGNTGELFF
cdr3_length: 14; clone_size: NA; d_call: NA; v_call: TRBV28; j_call: TRBJ1-4; cdr3_nt: TGTGCCAGCAGCTCCCCTGTAACTAATGAAAAACTGTTTTTT; cdr3_aa: CASSSPVTNEKLFF
cdr3_length: 13; clone_size: NA; d_call: TRBD2; v_call: TRBV10-3; j_call: TRBJ2-7; cdr3_nt: TGTGCCATCAGCGACCGACAAGCGGGGGGGCAGTACTTC; cdr3_aa: CAISDRQAGGQYF
cdr3_length: 15; clone_size: few; d_call: TRBD1; v_call: TRBV5-1; j_call: TRBJ2-1; cdr3_nt: TGCGCCAGCAGCCCTACCGGGACAGGGTACAATGAGCAGTTCTTC; cdr3_aa: CASSPTGTGYNEQFF
cdr3_length: 15; clone_size: NA; d_call: TRBD1; v_call: TRBV25-1; j_call: TRBJ2-7; cdr3_nt: TGTGCCAGCAGTGCTCCGGGACAGGGATCCCCCGAGCAGTACTTC; cdr3_aa: CASSAPGQGSPEQYF
cdr3_length: 15; clone_size: NA; d_call: TRBD1; v_call: TRBV6-5; j_call: TRBJ2-3; cdr3_nt: TGTGCCAGCAGGCCGGGACAGGGGGTGAGTGGTACGCAGTATTTT; cdr3_aa: CASRPGQGVSGTQYF
cdr3_length: 14; clone_size: NA; d_call: TRBD1; v_call: TRBV5-4; j_call: TRBJ2-7; cdr3_nt: TGTGCCAGCAGCCAAAGGACAGGGAAGACCGAGCAGTACTTC; cdr3_aa: CASSQRTGKTEQYF
cdr3_length: 13; clone_size: few; d_call: NA; v_call: TRBV12-5; j_call: TRBJ1-1; cdr3_nt: TGTGCTAGTGGTTTACAGTCGAACACTGAAGCTTTCTTT; cdr3_aa: CASGLQSNTEAFF
cdr3_length: 15; clone_size: NA; d_call: NA; v_call: TRBV28; j_call: TRBJ1-2; cdr3_nt: TGTGCCAGCAGTCTCAAGACAGGCGTTAACTATGGCTACACCTTC; cdr3_aa: CASSLKTGVNYGYTF
cdr3_length: 13; clone_size: NA; d_call: NA; v_call: TRBV18; j_call: TRBJ2-2; cdr3_nt: TGTGCCAGCTCACCGTCGGGGACCGGGGAGCTGTTTTTT; cdr3_aa: CASSPSGTGELFF
cdr3_length: 18; clone_size: NA; d_call: NA; v_call: TRBV19; j_call: TRBJ1-1; cdr3_nt: TGTGCCAGTAGTATAAGGCTTTTACGGGGGGGCATGAACACTGAAGCTTTCTTT; cdr3_aa: CASSIRLLRGGMNTEAFF
cdr3_length: 16; clone_size: NA; d_call: TRBD1; v_call: TRBV15; j_call: TRBJ2-2; cdr3_nt: TGTGCCACCAGCAGAGATCAGGGGGCAATAGTCGGGGAGCTGTTTTTT; cdr3_aa: CATSRDQGAIVGELFF
cdr3_length: 15; clone_size: few; d_call: NA; v_call: TRBV7-8; j_call: TRBJ1-6; cdr3_nt: TGTGCCAGCAGCTACATCGGGGCCTATAATTCACCCCTCCACTTT; cdr3_aa: CASSYIGAYNSPLHF
cdr3_length: 15; clone_size: NA; d_call: NA; v_call: TRBV5-1; j_call: TRBJ2-3; cdr3_nt: TGCGCCAGCAGCCCCGGGGGGCCCCTAACAGATACGCAGTATTTT; cdr3_aa: CASSPGGPLTDTQYF
cdr3_length: 17; clone_size: few; d_call: NA; v_call: TRBV11-3; j_call: TRBJ2-6; cdr3_nt: TGTGCCAGCAGCTTGGGGGGAACGAACTCTGGGGCCAACGTCCTGACTTTC; cdr3_aa: CASSLGGTNSGANVLTF
cdr3_length: 14; clone_size: NA; d_call: NA; v_call: TRBV6-1; j_call: TRBJ2-2; cdr3_nt: TGTGCCAGCAGTGAACCAGGGTCCACCGGGGAGCTGTTTTTT; cdr3_aa: CASSEPGSTGELFF
cdr3_length: 16; clone_size: NA; d_call: TRBD1; v_call: TRBV6-6; j_call: TRBJ1-1; cdr3_nt: TGTGCCAGCAGTTACGCATTTTTGGGACAGGGGACTGAAGCTTTCTTT; cdr3_aa: CASSYAFLGQGTEAFF
cdr3_length: 12; clone_size: once; d_call: NA; v_call: TRBV29-1; j_call: TRBJ1-2; cdr3_nt: TGCAGCGCCGGCCGGGGTTCAAGGGGCTACACCTTC; cdr3_aa: CSAGRGSRGYTF
cdr3_length: 15; clone_size: NA; d_call: NA; v_call: TRBV19; j_call: TRBJ1-5; cdr3_nt: TGTGCCAGTAGTATAGATCGGAGGGTGGCTCAGCCCCAGCATTTT; cdr3_aa: CASSIDRRVAQPQHF
cdr3_length: 15; clone_size: NA; d_call: NA; v_call: TRBV5-1; j_call: TRBJ1-1; cdr3_nt: TGCGCCAGCAGCTCCTTTATGGGCGTAAACACTGAAGCTTTCTTT; cdr3_aa: CASSSFMGVNTEAFF
cdr3_length: 14; clone_size: once; d_call: NA; v_call: TRBV11-2; j_call: TRBJ2-1; cdr3_nt: TGTGCCAGCAGCTTAACAATCTCGAAAAATGAGCAGTTCTTC; cdr3_aa: CASSLTISKNEQFF
cdr3_length: 15; clone_size: NA; d_call: NA; v_call: TRBV2; j_call: TRBJ2-3; cdr3_nt: TGTGCCAGCAGTGAAGGACAAGGGGCTACAGATACGCAGTATTTT; cdr3_aa: CASSEGQGATDTQYF
cdr3_length: 12; clone_size: NA; d_call: NA; v_call: TRBV18; j_call: TRBJ2-5; cdr3_nt: TGTGCCAGCTCACTTGAGAGAGAGACCCAGTACTTC; cdr3_aa: CASSLERETQYF
cdr3_length: 14; clone_size: NA; d_call: NA; v_call: TRBV18; j_call: TRBJ2-3; cdr3_nt: TGTGCCAGCTCACCACCTCCTTGGGGGGAGACGCAGTATTTT; cdr3_aa: CASSPPPWGETQYF
cdr3_length: 15; clone_size: NA; d_call: TRBD2; v_call: TRBV9; j_call: TRBJ2-3; cdr3_nt: TGTGCCAGCAGCGTAGGACTAGCGGGGGTAGATACGCAGTATTTT; cdr3_aa: CASSVGLAGVDTQYF
cdr3_length: 12; clone_size: NA; d_call: NA; v_call: TRBV6-1; j_call: TRBJ1-1; cdr3_nt: TGTGCCAGCAGTGGGCGTGTGCCGGGGGCTTTCTTT; cdr3_aa: CASSGRVPGAFF
cdr3_length: 15; clone_size: once; d_call: NA; v_call: TRBV5-1; j_call: TRBJ1-3; cdr3_nt: TGCGCCAGCAGCTTGGCCGGGGGATCTGGAAACACCATATATTTT; cdr3_aa: CASSLAGGSGNTIYF
cdr3_length: 12; clone_size: NA; d_call: NA; v_call: TRBV9; j_call: TRBJ2-3; cdr3_nt: TGTGCCAGCAGCGTCGTAGGGAGTTCGCAGTATTTT; cdr3_aa: CASSVVGSSQYF
cdr3_length: 14; clone_size: medium-sized; d_call: NA; v_call: TRBV7-7; j_call: TRBJ2-7; cdr3_nt: TGTGCTAGCAGCTTAGCGCCAGGGTCCTACGAGCAGTACTTC; cdr3_aa: CASSLAPGSYEQYF
cdr3_length: 16; clone_size: NA; d_call: TRBD1; v_call: TRBV14; j_call: TRBJ1-6; cdr3_nt: TGTGCCAGCAGCCTGAGGACAGGGTCGAGGAATTCACCCCTCCACTTT; cdr3_aa: CASSLRTGSRNSPLHF
cdr3_length: 18; clone_size: NA; d_call: NA; v_call: TRBV9; j_call: TRBJ2-1; cdr3_nt: TGTGCCAGCAGCCCTTACGTGGGGGGCGGGAGTACTGAGGATGAGCAGTTCTTC; cdr3_aa: CASSPYVGGGSTEDEQFF
cdr3_length: 18; clone_size: NA; d_call: TRBD1; v_call: TRBV19; j_call: TRBJ2-6; cdr3_nt: TGTGCCAGTAGTATGAAGGGGGCTATGCCCTCTGGGGCCAACGTCCTGACTTTC; cdr3_aa: CASSMKGAMPSGANVLTF
cdr3_length: 14; clone_size: NA; d_call: TRBD1; v_call: TRBV18; j_call: TRBJ2-5; cdr3_nt: TGTGCCAGCTCACCACTGGGACAGAGAGAGACCCAGTACTTC; cdr3_aa: CASSPLGQRETQYF
cdr3_length: 16; clone_size: once; d_call: TRBD2; v_call: TRBV7-8; j_call: TRBJ2-1; cdr3_nt: TGTGCCAGCAGCTTATCGAGCGGGGGGGGCGGAAATGAGCAGTTCTTC; cdr3_aa: CASSLSSGGGGNEQFF
cdr3_length: 20; clone_size: NA; d_call: NA; v_call: TRBV5-1; j_call: TRBJ1-6; cdr3_nt: TGCGCCAGCAGCTTCCAGCCAGCCGCAGGGTCTAGCTCCTATAATTCACCCCTCCACTTT; cdr3_aa: CASSFQPAAGSSSYNSPLHF
cdr3_length: 16; clone_size: NA; d_call: TRBD2; v_call: TRBV5-4; j_call: TRBJ2-5; cdr3_nt: TGTGCCAGCAGCTTGGGACTAGCGGGGCCCCAAGAGACCCAGTACTTC; cdr3_aa: CASSLGLAGPQETQYF
cdr3_length: 14; clone_size: NA; d_call: NA; v_call: TRBV7-8; j_call: TRBJ2-7; cdr3_nt: TGTGCCAGCAGCTGGGGCAGATTCACCCACGAGCAGTACTTC; cdr3_aa: CASSWGRFTHEQYF
cdr3_length: 13; clone_size: NA; d_call: TRBD1; v_call: TRBV2; j_call: TRBJ1-6; cdr3_nt: TGTGCCAGCACAGCGACAGGGAAATCACCCCTCCACTTT; cdr3_aa: CASTATGKSPLHF
cdr3_length: 13; clone_size: NA; d_call: TRBD1; v_call: TRBV19; j_call: TRBJ2-7; cdr3_nt: TGTGCCAGTAGCCGGGACAGGGGCTACGAGCAGTACTTC; cdr3_aa: CASSRDRGYEQYF
cdr3_length: 15; clone_size: NA; d_call: TRBD1; v_call: TRBV19; j_call: TRBJ1-2; cdr3_nt: TGTGCCAGTACCGCCAGGGGGCGAACTAACTATGGCTACACCTTC; cdr3_aa: CASTARGRTNYGYTF
cdr3_length: 16; clone_size: NA; d_call: TRBD2; v_call: TRBV7-9; j_call: TRBJ2-1; cdr3_nt: TGTGCCAGCAGCGTAATGGGACTAGCGGGAGTGGGGGAGCAGTTCTTC; cdr3_aa: CASSVMGLAGVGEQFF
cdr3_length: 16; clone_size: once; d_call: TRBD2; v_call: TRBV10-3; j_call: TRBJ2-1; cdr3_nt: TGTGCCATCTATCCGGGCGGGAGGGGTTCCTACAATGAGCAGTTCTTC; cdr3_aa: CAIYPGGRGSYNEQFF
cdr3_length: 13; clone_size: NA; d_call: NA; v_call: TRBV6-5; j_call: TRBJ1-1; cdr3_nt: TGTGCCAGCAGTTACTCGGACGGGGTGGCAGCTTTCTTT; cdr3_aa: CASSYSDGVAAFF